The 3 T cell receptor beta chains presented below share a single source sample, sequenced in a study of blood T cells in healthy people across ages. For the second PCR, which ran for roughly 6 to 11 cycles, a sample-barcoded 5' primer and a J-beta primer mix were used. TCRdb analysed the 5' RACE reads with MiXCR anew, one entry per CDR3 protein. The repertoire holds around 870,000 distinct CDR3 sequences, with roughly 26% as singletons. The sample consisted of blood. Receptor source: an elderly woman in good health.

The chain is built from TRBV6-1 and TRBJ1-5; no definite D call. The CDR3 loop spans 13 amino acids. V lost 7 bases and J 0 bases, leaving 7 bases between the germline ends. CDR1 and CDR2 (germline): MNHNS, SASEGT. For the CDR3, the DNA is TGTGCCAGCAACGGGATTAGCAATCAGCCCCAGCATTTT. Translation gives CASNGISNQPQHF.

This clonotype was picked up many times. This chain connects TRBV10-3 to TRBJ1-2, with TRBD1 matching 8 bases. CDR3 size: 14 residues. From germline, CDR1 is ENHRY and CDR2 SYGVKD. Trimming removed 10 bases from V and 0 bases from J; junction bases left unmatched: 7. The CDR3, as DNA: TGTGCCACCTCCAGGGGGCAATCTAACTATGGCTACACCTTC. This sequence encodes CATSRGQSNYGYTF.

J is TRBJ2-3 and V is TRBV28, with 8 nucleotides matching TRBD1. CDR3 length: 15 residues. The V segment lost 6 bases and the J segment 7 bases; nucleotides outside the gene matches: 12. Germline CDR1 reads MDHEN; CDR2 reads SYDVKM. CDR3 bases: TGTGCCAGCAGCCCAACAGGGGGACTTTATAATACGCAGTATTTT. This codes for CASSPTGGLYNTQYF.